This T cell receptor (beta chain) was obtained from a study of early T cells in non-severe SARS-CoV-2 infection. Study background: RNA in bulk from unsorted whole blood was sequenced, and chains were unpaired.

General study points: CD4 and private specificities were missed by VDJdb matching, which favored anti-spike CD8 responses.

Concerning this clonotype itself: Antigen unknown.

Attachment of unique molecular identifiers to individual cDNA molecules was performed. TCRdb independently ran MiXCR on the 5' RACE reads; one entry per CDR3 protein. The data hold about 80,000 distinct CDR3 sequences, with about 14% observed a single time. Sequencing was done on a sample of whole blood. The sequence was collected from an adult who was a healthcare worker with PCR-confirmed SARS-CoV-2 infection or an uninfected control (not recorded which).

The CDR3 DNA reads TGCAGTGCTAGAGATAGGTGGGCCCCAGGTCGCACAGATACGCAGTATTTT. It codes for CSARDRWAPGRTDTQYF. The rearrangement joins TRBV20-1 to TRBJ2-3; D not certain. The CDR3 is 17 amino acids. Trimming removed 0 bases from V and 1 base from J, with 17 bases in between. Germline lookup yields CDR1 DFQATT and CDR2 SNEGSKA (reference sequence).